Listed here is a single TCR beta chain. V shed 4 bases and J shed 7 bases, with 11 bases lying between them. In germline, CDR1 is SGHNT, CDR2 YYREEE (reference sequence). This CDR3 is 13 amino acids long. Assay used: immunoSEQ multiplex PCR; TCRdb lists only in-frame clones, some missing. The sample records about 43,000 clones, roughly 80% being singletons. This record comes from a study of blood T cell repertoires in COVID-19. The chain uses TRBV5-4 and TRBJ2-2, with D unclear. Sequencing used peripheral blood. The source of this sequence is a woman in her sixties or seventies with acute or convalescent COVID-19. In DNA, the CDR3 is TGTGCCAGCAGCGCTCCCGTCGGCGGGGAGCTGTTTTTT. It is translated as CASSAPVGGELFF. The full variable domain, in which reference TRBV5-4 and TRBJ2-2 provide the parts outside the CDR3, is ETGVTQSPTHLIKTRGQQVTLRCSSQSGHNTVSWYQQALGQGPQFIFQYYREEENGRGNFPPRFSGLQFPNYSSELNVNALELDDSALYLCASSAPVGGELFFGEGSRLTVL.